The 32 T cell receptor beta chains presented below share a single source sample, sequenced in a study of shared clonotypes between healthy human individuals (dated by TCRdb to the early 2020s). The receptor library was made with the immunoSEQ multiplex PCR assay. TCRdb re-hosts the immuneACCESS table, in-frame sequences only. Its copies lack some clones; in the studies checked, an unresolved V gene accounts for under half of them, and the cause for the rest is not known. The sample has 850,000 to 1,100,000 clones on record, 60% to 85% of them singletons. Clones ranked in the top ten supply roughly 0.9% of the sample. The sample consisted of memory CD4+ T cells from PBMCs. The label giving this sample's cell subset or site can be read as: CD45RA-negative fraction. The receptors stem from a man aged 18-30 years in good health. Some clones in this sample may be carry-over from other donors' samples.

The chain combines TRBV10-1 with TRBJ2-3; the match to TRBD1 covers 8 bases. The V gene end was trimmed by 3 bases and the J gene end by 2 bases; junction bases not matched to a gene: 4. The CDR3 is 15 amino acids. From germline, CDR1 is WNHNN and CDR2 SYGVQD (reference sequence). Here the CDR3 DNA reads TGCGCCAGCAGTGACGGACAGGGTTACACAGATACGCAGTATTTT. It encodes CASSDGQGYTDTQYF.

The V and J genes are TRBV11-2 and TRBJ1-4, with D possibly matching TRBD1 (5 bases). Germline V lookup: CDR1 SGHAT, CDR2 FQNNGV. Trimming pared 5 bases from V and 2 bases from J, leaving 15 bases between. This CDR3 spans 16 amino acids. CDR3 sequence reads: CASSPQGGTTNEKLFF. The CDR3 nucleotides read TGTGCCAGCAGCCCCCAGGGTGGAACGACTAATGAAAAACTGTTTTTT.

This clone occurred a few times. The chain recombines TRBV27 with TRBJ1-2, with D uncertain. Germline V gene lookup returns CDR1 MNHEY and CDR2 SMNVEV (reference sequence). The CDR3 has 13 amino acids. The germline V and J ends were trimmed by 8 bases and 4 bases, with 14 bases remaining between them. CDR3 protein: CASSRAGLYGYTF. The CDR3 nucleotides read TGTGCCAGCTCCCGGGCAGGCCTCTATGGCTACACCTTC.

The chain recombines TRBV11-2 with TRBJ2-6; TRBD2 might be the D (6 bases). Trimming pared 7 bases from V and 2 bases from J, leaving 12 bases between. Looked up from germline, CDR1 is SGHAT and CDR2 is FQNNGV. The CDR3 totals 15 residues. The CDR3 DNA sequence: TGTGCCAGCACCAACGGAGGGGCTGGGGCCAACGTCCTGACTTTC. Translation gives CASTNGGAGANVLTF.

V gene TRBV19 combines with J gene TRBJ1-5; D may be TRBD1 (6 bases). V lost 5 bases and J 2 bases, leaving 13 bases between the germline ends. The CDR3 spans 15 residues. CDR1 and CDR2 (germline): LNHDA, SQIVND (reference sequence). The CDR3 DNA is TGTGCCAGTAGTTCCCCAGGGGACCGCAATCAGCCCCAGCATTTT. Its translation is CASSSPGDRNQPQHF. The whole variable domain, filled in from reference TRBV19 and TRBJ1-5, reads DGGITQSPKYLFRKEGQNVTLSCEQNLNHDAMYWYRQDPGQGLRLIYYSQIVNDFQKGDIAEGYSVSREKKESFPLTVTSAQKNPTAFYLCASSSPGDRNQPQHFGDGTRLSIL.

The chain carries TRBV13 and TRBJ1-2; D is undetermined. CDR1 is PRHDT and CDR2 is FYEKMQ in the germline V gene (reference sequence). Trimming removed 5 bases from V and 1 base from J, with 14 bases in between. There are 15 residues in the CDR3. CDR3 protein: CASSLVSRFNYGYTF. CDR3 DNA sequence: TGTGCCAGCAGCCTCGTCTCCCGGTTTAACTATGGCTACACCTTC.

The rearrangement joins TRBV6-1 to TRBJ1-3, with D uncertain. Trimming took 7 bases from V and 2 from J, leaving 12 bases between them. This CDR3 has 14 residues. Germline assignment: CDR1 MNHNS and CDR2 SASEGT. The CDR3 reads CASTDGLAGNTIYF. The CDR3, as DNA: TGTGCCAGCACGGATGGTCTAGCTGGAAACACCATATATTTT.

This clone has a count of ten or more. The chain has TRBV11-2 and TRBJ2-7; TRBD2 matches at 8 bases. Germline trimming cut 2 bases from V and 4 bases from J; bases unmatched to any gene: 16. This CDR3 has 18 amino acids. The germline CDR1 and CDR2 sequences are SGHAT and FQNNGV. The CDR3 coding sequence is TGTGCCAGCAGCTTAATCAGGGGCGGGAGGACCGCCCTATACGAGCAGTACTTC. It encodes CASSLIRGGRTALYEQYF.

The J gene is TRBJ2-2, the V gene TRBV5-1; no clear D. CDR3 length: 16 residues. Germline V CDR1 and CDR2: SGHRS, YFSETQ. V lost 4 bases and J lost 1, with 14 bases in between. The CDR3 region has the DNA TGCGCCAGCAGCCCCCTGGGTGCGAAGAACACCGGGGAGCTGTTTTTT. This sequence encodes CASSPLGAKNTGELFF. The full variable domain, in which reference TRBV5-1 and TRBJ2-2 provide the parts outside the CDR3, is KAGVTQTPRYLIKTRGQQVTLSCSPISGHRSVSWYQQTPGQGLQFLFEYFSETQRNKGNFPGRFSGRQFSNSRSEMNVSTLELGDSALYLCASSPLGAKNTGELFFGEGSRLTVL.

This clone showed up just once. The chain employs TRBV5-1 and TRBJ2-5, with 7 bases identical to TRBD2. The CDR3 consists of 14 residues. Germline V gene sequence: CDR1 SGHRS, CDR2 YFSETQ. V was clipped by 0 bases and J by 4 bases; unmatched bases: 3. CDR3 sequence (DNA): TGCGCCAGCAGCTTGGGAGTAGCGGGAGAGACCCAGTACTTC. This translates into CASSLGVAGETQYF.

The V call is TRBV2, the J call TRBJ2-1; perhaps D is TRBD1 or TRBD2 (6 bases each). The length of the CDR3 is 12 residues. The V end lost 4 bases, the J end lost 7 bases, and 8 bases lay between the germline ends. Germline V lookup: CDR1 SNHLY, CDR2 FYNNEI. CDR3 amino acids: CASSGGGNEQFF. The CDR3 DNA follows: TGTGCCAGCAGTGGAGGGGGGAATGAGCAGTTCTTC. Full variable domain (outside the CDR3, taken from reference TRBV2 and TRBJ2-1): EPEVTQTPSHQVTQMGQEVILRCVPISNHLYFYWYRQILGQKVEFLVSFYNNEISEKSEIFDDQFSVERPDGSNFTLKIRSTKLEDSAMYFCASSGGGNEQFFGPGTRLTVL.

Concerning this clone: This same CDR3 is encoded by further DNA sequences in the sample. The chain recombines TRBV5-1 with TRBJ2-2; D is uncertain. CDR1 and CDR2 (germline): SGHRS, YFSETQ. V was cut by 3 bases and J by 3 bases, with 9 bases left in between. CDR3 length equals 14 residues. This CDR3 is CASSSGLYTGELFF. CDR3 in DNA: TGCGCCAGCAGCTCCGGGTTATACACCGGGGAGCTGTTTTTT.

This clone showed up just a few times. CDR3 in amino acids: CASSSRGGDTQYF. The DNA of the CDR3 is TGTGCCAGCAGCTCACGCGGTGGAGATACGCAGTATTTT. The gene calls are TRBV7-3 and TRBJ2-3; D gene uncertain. The CDR3 extends over 13 amino acids. From germline, CDR1 is SGHTA and CDR2 FQGTGA. V was trimmed by 4 bases and J by 5 bases, leaving 10 bases between them. Full variable domain (outside the CDR3, taken from reference TRBV7-3 and TRBJ2-3): GAGVSQTPSNKVTEKGKYVELRCDPISGHTALYWYRQSLGQGPEFLIYFQGTGAADDSGLPNDRFFAVRPEGSVSTLKIQRTERGDSAVYLCASSSRGGDTQYFGPGTRLTVL.

Note on this clone: Other DNA sequences from this sample encode an identical CDR3 as well. V is TRBV5-1 and J is TRBJ1-4, with TRBD1 identical over 9 bases. This CDR3 comprises 15 residues. The germline V gene has CDR1 SGHRS and CDR2 YFSETQ. The V and J ends lost 3 bases and 5 bases, in that order; junction bases with no gene match: 5. The CDR3 protein is CASSSSGTGNEKLFF. For the CDR3, the DNA is TGCGCCAGCAGCTCATCCGGGACAGGGAATGAAAAACTGTTTTTT.

The CDR3, as DNA: TGCGCCAGCAGCTTGGATGGCGGGACTAGCGTCTACGAGCAGTACTTC. The encoded protein is CASSLDGGTSVYEQYF. The chain couples TRBV5-1 to TRBJ2-7, with 10 bases matching TRBD2. The length of the CDR3 is 16 residues. The germline V gene has CDR1 SGHRS and CDR2 YFSETQ. V shed 0 bases and J 3 bases; nucleotides not matched to a gene: 6.

This chain joins TRBV7-3 and TRBJ2-1; D remains ambiguous. This CDR3 spans 13 amino acids. V was pared by 5 bases and J by 6 bases, with 11 bases between. In germline, CDR1 is SGHTA, CDR2 FQGTGA. CDR3 in amino acids: CASSLPGSNEQFF. CDR3 in DNA: TGTGCCAGCAGCCTACCTGGATCCAATGAGCAGTTCTTC. The whole variable domain, remainder taken from reference TRBV7-3 and TRBJ2-1, is GAGVSQTPSNKVTEKGKYVELRCDPISGHTALYWYRQSLGQGPEFLIYFQGTGAADDSGLPNDRFFAVRPEGSVSTLKIQRTERGDSAVYLCASSLPGSNEQFFGPGTRLTVL.

The chain joins TRBV28 to TRBJ1-2, with D perhaps TRBD1 (5 bases). There are 12 residues in the CDR3. In germline, CDR1 is MDHEN, CDR2 SYDVKM. Trimming shortened V by 5 bases and J by 7 bases, and 11 bases separated the two germline ends. CDR3 DNA sequence: TGTGCCAGCAGTGTGACAGATGGTGGCTACACCTTC. Protein: CASSVTDGGYTF.

This clone was observed a few times. The chain recombines TRBV6-1 with TRBJ1-1; 8 bases align to TRBD1. Germline values: CDR1 MNHNS, CDR2 SASEGT. The trim removed 5 bases at V and 1 base at J, leaving 6 bases unmatched. This CDR3 region has 15 residues. The CDR3 bases are TGTGCCAGCAGTTCTACAGGGGGGGGGAACACTGAAGCTTTCTTT. Its translation is CASSSTGGGNTEAFF.

V and J are TRBV28 and TRBJ2-1; a possible D gene is TRBD1 (6 bases). The germline V and J ends were trimmed by 2 bases and 12 bases, with 8 bases remaining between them. In germline, CDR1 is MDHEN, CDR2 SYDVKM. The CDR3 consists of 11 residues. CDR3 DNA: TGTGCCAGCAGTTTAGGCAGGGGGCAGTTCTTC. Its protein is CASSLGRGQFF.

A few counts support this clone. The genes are TRBV25-1 and TRBJ1-3, with D uncertain. Between the trimmed V and J ends, which lost 6 bases and 0 bases, there was a span of 12 bases. Germline V gene sequence: CDR1 MGHDK, CDR2 SYGVNS. The CDR3 extends over 15 amino acids. This CDR3 reads CASSQNQVSGNTIYF. DNA for the CDR3: TGTGCCAGCAGCCAAAATCAGGTCTCTGGAAACACCATATATTTT.

This clone has just a few counts. The rearrangement joins TRBV10-1 to TRBJ2-7, with D uncertain. Germline-derived CDR1 and CDR2 are WNHNN and SYGVQD (reference sequence). The V end was cut by 3 bases, the J end by 6 bases, with 12 bases between. This CDR3 has 13 residues. Here the CDR3 DNA reads TGCGCCAGCAGTGATCAGCTTGTCGGCGAGCAGTACTTC. As protein: CASSDQLVGEQYF.

V gene TRBV6-6 combines with J gene TRBJ2-7, with 8 positions matching TRBD2. The CDR3 is 15 residues long. Germline loops: CDR1 MNHNY, CDR2 SVGAGI (reference sequence). V shed 7 bases, J shed 4 bases, and the junction held 12 bases outside the gene matches. This CDR3 reads CASNRSGRGGYEQYF. The CDR3 nucleotides are TGTGCCAGCAACCGCAGCGGGAGAGGGGGGTACGAGCAGTACTTC.

The chain carries TRBV9 and TRBJ2-7; TRBD1 or TRBD2 may be the D gene (5 bases each). The CDR3 loop spans 14 amino acids. V lost 0 bases, J lost 3 bases, and 10 bases lay in between. Germline V lookup: CDR1 SGDLS, CDR2 YYNGEE. The chain's CDR3 is CASSVAVRGYEQYF. CDR3 coding DNA: TGTGCCAGCAGCGTAGCTGTGAGGGGCTACGAGCAGTACTTC. The entire variable domain, with the rest obtained from reference TRBV9 and TRBJ2-7, is as follows: DSGVTQTPKHLITATGQRVTLRCSPRSGDLSVYWYQQSLDQGLQFLIQYYNGEERAKGNILERFSAQQFPDLHSELNLSSLELGDSALYFCASSVAVRGYEQYFGPGTRLTVT.

The V and J genes are TRBV19 and TRBJ1-5; perhaps TRBD1 as D (5 bases). The CDR3 totals 14 residues. From germline, CDR1 is LNHDA and CDR2 SQIVND (reference sequence). Trimming cost V 5 bases and J 6 bases, with 14 bases left between them. CDR3 DNA sequence: TGTGCCAGTAGTTCATCAGGGACGGGTCAGCCCCAGCATTTT. Amino acids: CASSSSGTGQPQHF.

The count of this clone is one. The J gene is TRBJ1-2, the V gene TRBV28, with D possibly being TRBD1 (5 bases). V was shortened by 5 bases and J by 0 bases, with 19 bases between the two germline ends. The CDR3 consists of 17 residues. CDR1 MDHEN and CDR2 SYDVKM come from the germline V gene. The CDR3 DNA is TGTGCCAGCAGTACCGTCGGGGCGACCTACCCTAACTATGGCTACACCTTC. It codes for CASSTVGATYPNYGYTF.

This chain uses TRBV28 with TRBJ2-4; D is unclear. CDR3 length: 13 residues. V was cut by 2 bases and J by 6 bases, with 8 bases left in between. CDR1 and CDR2 from the germline V gene are MDHEN and SYDVKM. The CDR3 DNA sequence: TGTGCCAGCAGTTTAATTAGAGGAAACATTCAGTACTTC. Protein sequence: CASSLIRGNIQYF.

The gene calls are TRBV2 and TRBJ2-3; perhaps TRBD2 as D (6 bases). The CDR3 has 14 amino acids. The germline V and J ends were trimmed by 7 bases and 3 bases, with 14 bases remaining between them. Germline V lookup: CDR1 SNHLY, CDR2 FYNNEI. The CDR3 here is CASMRPGVTDTQYF. Written as DNA, the CDR3 is TGTGCCAGCATGAGGCCGGGAGTGACAGATACGCAGTATTTT.

This clone was picked up a small number of times. The gene calls are TRBV19 and TRBJ2-3, with unresolved D. CDR3 length equals 14 residues. CDR1 is LNHDA and CDR2 is SQIVND in the germline V gene (reference sequence). V was trimmed by 4 bases and J by 3 bases, leaving 11 bases between them. The CDR3 loop is CASSTADGTDTQYF. The CDR3, as DNA: TGTGCCAGTAGTACCGCGGACGGGACAGATACGCAGTATTTT. The full variable domain, its missing parts supplied by reference TRBV19 and TRBJ2-3, is DGGITQSPKYLFRKEGQNVTLSCEQNLNHDAMYWYRQDPGQGLRLIYYSQIVNDFQKGDIAEGYSVSREKKESFPLTVTSAQKNPTAFYLCASSTADGTDTQYFGPGTRLTVL.

The chain links TRBV4-2 to TRBJ1-2; 12 positions match TRBD1. V trimming: 0 bases; J trimming: 5 bases; junction bases outside the gene matches: 4. The germline gives CDR1 LGHNA, CDR2 YNFKEQ. The CDR3 covers 16 residues. CDR3 coding DNA: TGTGCCAGCAGCCAAGAGGGGACAGGGGGCATGTATGGCTACACCTTC. Translated: CASSQEGTGGMYGYTF.

A single count supports this clone. The chain employs TRBV9 and TRBJ2-2; TRBD2 aligns across 11 bases. The V gene's germline CDR1 is SGDLS and CDR2 YYNGEE. The CDR3 runs to 17 residues. The trim removed 2 bases at V and 6 bases at J, leaving 9 bases unmatched. CDR3 residues: CASSVIAGGLLSGELFF. As DNA, the CDR3 is TGTGCCAGCAGCGTTATAGCGGGAGGGCTTTTATCCGGGGAGCTGTTTTTT.

The chain uses TRBV19 and TRBJ2-2; D is possibly TRBD1 (5 bases). This CDR3 contains 14 residues. Trimming stripped 4 bases from V and 4 bases from J, with 10 bases between. Looked up from germline, CDR1 is LNHDA and CDR2 is SQIVND (reference sequence). The CDR3, as DNA: TGTGCCAGTAGTACTGCAGGGTTCACCGGGGAGCTGTTTTTT. It codes for CASSTAGFTGELFF.

In its sample, this clone was seen once. The CDR3 DNA is TGTGCCAGCAGTTTAGCCCGAGCAGGGGATAACTATGGCTACACCTTC. Amino acids: CASSLARAGDNYGYTF. The chain is built from TRBV28 and TRBJ1-2; maybe TRBD1 (6 bases). V lost 2 bases to trimming and J lost 1 base, with 14 bases between them. This CDR3 is built from 16 residues. Germline values: CDR1 MDHEN, CDR2 SYDVKM.